Given below is one T cell receptor (beta chain) in context. The CDR3 runs 13 residues. Per germline, CDR1 KGHSH and CDR2 LQKENI. V was pared by 0 bases and J by 7 bases, with 1 base of the junction left unmatched. This sample was included in a study of CD8 T cells in Susac syndrome. A quantity of roughly 0.5 to 1 ug RNA underwent reverse transcription using random hexamers. Across 54 Vbeta and 13 Jbeta, immunoSEQ multiplex PCR amplified TCR beta CDR3. TCRdb fed the immunoSEQ multiplex PCR reads into MiXCR, producing one record per CDR3 protein. The sample yields roughly 180,000 distinct CDR3 sequences, roughly 95% seen once.

The chain has TRBV18 and TRBJ2-7; 9 nucleotides agree with TRBD2. Material for sequencing was CD4+ T cells from PBMCs. The receptor was isolated from a human donor in good health. The CDR3 DNA reads TGTGCCAGCTCACCACCGCTAGCGGGGGAGCAGTACTTC. Translation gives CASSPPLAGEQYF.